Sequencing of this T cell receptor beta chain was carried out in a study of blood T cell repertoires in COVID-19. Across the study: Researchers got acute and convalescent COVID-19 samples from the United States, Italy and Spain. Sources were T cells, B-cell-depleted T cells, or PBMCs; the material itself was cDNA or gDNA.

In the study's own analysis: Estimation of nucleated cell counts was performed using reference gene primer amplification. Profiled with immunoSEQ multiplex PCR; TCRdb holds only in-frame clones, not every one. That table supplies the V and J calls and clone size; D and trimming were determined from the DNA. The sample includes around 140,000 clones, roughly 86% of them seen just once. CDR1 and CDR2 from the germline V gene are LNHDA and SQIVND (reference sequence). V was pared by 1 base and J by 7 bases, with 10 bases between. The CDR3 consists of 14 residues. Sequenced material: peripheral blood. The sequence was collected from a man in his sixties or seventies with acute or convalescent COVID-19. The chain combines TRBV19 with TRBJ2-2; the D gene is possibly TRBD1 (5 bases). The CDR3 loop reads CASSIGQGGGELFF. As DNA, the CDR3 is TGTGCCAGTAGTATAGGGCAGGGCGGCGGGGAGCTGTTTTTT.